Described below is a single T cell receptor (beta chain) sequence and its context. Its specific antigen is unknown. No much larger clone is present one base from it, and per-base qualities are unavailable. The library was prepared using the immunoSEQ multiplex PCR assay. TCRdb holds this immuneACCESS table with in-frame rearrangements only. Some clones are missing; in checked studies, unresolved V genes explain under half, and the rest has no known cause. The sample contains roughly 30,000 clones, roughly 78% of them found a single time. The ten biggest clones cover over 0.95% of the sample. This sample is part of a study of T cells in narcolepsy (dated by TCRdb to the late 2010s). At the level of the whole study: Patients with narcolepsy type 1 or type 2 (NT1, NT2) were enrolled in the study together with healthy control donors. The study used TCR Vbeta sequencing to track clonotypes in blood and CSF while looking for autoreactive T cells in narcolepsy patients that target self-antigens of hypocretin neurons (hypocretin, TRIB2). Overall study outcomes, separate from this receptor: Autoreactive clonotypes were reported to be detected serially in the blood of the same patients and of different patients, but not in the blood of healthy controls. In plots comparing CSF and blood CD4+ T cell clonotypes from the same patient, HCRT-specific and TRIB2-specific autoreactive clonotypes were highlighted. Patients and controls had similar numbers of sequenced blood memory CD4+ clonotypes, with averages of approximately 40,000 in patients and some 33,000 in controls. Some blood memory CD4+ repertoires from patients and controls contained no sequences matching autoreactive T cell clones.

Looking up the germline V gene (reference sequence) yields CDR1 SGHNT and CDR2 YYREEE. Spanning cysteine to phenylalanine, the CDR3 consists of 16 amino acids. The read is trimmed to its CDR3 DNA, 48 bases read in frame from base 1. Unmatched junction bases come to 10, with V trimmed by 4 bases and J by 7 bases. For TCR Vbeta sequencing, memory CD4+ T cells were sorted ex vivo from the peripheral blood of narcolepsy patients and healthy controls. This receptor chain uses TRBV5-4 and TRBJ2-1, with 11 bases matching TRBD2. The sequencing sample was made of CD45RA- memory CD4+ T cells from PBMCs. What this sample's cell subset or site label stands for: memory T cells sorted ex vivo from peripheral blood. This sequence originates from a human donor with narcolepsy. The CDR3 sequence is CASSVGGSGGANEQFF. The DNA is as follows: TGTGCCAGCAGCGTGGGTGGTAGCGGGGGGGCGAATGAGCAGTTCTTC.